These T cell receptor beta chains were read from a single sample in a study of vaccination and CD4 T cells after COVID-19. TCRdb independently ran MiXCR on the PCR reads; one entry per CDR3 protein. The sample lists about 3,900 distinct CDR3 sequences, about 71% occurring once. These receptors' antigens are unknown. The material sequenced was CD4+ T cells from blood, cultured in vitro. These receptors were taken from a human donor who had recovered from COVID-19. Both conserved end residues are part of each CDR3. Each record gives: V gene, clone size, CDR3 protein. Expanded clones get a size class; other rows say once, few or many, or leave the size out.

TRBV2 | - | CAGNRDPNQPQHF
TRBV15 | - | CATSRDLSQTGINQPQHF
TRBV6-5 | - | CASSYSSRGNEQFF
TRBV21-1 | once | CASSPPGQDYEQYF
TRBV20-1 | - | CSATLAGRNTGELFF
TRBV7-2 | large | CASSFSSWTGEQFF
TRBV27 | few | CASSLFLHAGTGTTF
TRBV15 | - | CATRQRGDRPQHF
TRBV25-1 | - | CASSGGFYGYTF
TRBV12-3/TRBV12-4 | - | CASRSGSHTQYF
TRBV20-1 | - | CSASLSSGGLTGSPLHF
TRBV7-3 | - | CASSAPSARPANTGELFF
TRBV25-1 | - | CASSESGRGRSDIQYF
TRBV7-8 | few | CASSPSTDFFRLTF
TRBV12-3/TRBV12-4 | few | CASSSRTGGGRDTQYF
TRBV7-3 | few | CASSPGSQGAFF
TRBV19 | - | CASSMGAADTQYF
TRBV7-2 | - | CASRGRGGIAGELFF
TRBV18 | large | CASSPSLGGSTDTQYF
TRBV20-1 | - | CSAPGTGQETQYF
TRBV20-1 | few | CSARSPGTGGEKLFF
TRBV19 | few | CASRTVYSNQPQHF
TRBV6-1 | - | CATLTPPGHYTF
TRBV5-1 | - | CASSPSMLGGSGNTIYF
TRBV18 | - | CASSPGLYEQYF
TRBV10-3 | - | CASSESYEQYF
TRBV6-1 | - | CASRTSLQSSYNEQFF
TRBV6-5 | - | CASSYSSALAKNIQYF
TRBV11-2 | large | CASSPGRGPQETQYF
TRBV19 | - | CASSTGRETGANVLTF